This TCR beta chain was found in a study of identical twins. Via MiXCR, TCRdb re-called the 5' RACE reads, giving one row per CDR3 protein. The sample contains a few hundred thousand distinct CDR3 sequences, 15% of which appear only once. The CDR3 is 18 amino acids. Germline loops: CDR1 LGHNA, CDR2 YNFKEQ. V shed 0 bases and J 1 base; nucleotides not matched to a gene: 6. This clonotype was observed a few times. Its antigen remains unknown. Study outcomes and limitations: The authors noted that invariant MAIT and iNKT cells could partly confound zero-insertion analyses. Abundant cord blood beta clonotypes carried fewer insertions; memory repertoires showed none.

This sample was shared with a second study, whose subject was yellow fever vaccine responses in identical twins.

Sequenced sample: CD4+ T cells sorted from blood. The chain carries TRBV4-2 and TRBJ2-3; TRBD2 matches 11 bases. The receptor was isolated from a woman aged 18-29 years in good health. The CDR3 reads CASSQEGLAGGGTDTQYF. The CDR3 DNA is TGTGCCAGCAGCCAAGAAGGGCTAGCGGGAGGAGGCACAGATACGCAGTATTTT.